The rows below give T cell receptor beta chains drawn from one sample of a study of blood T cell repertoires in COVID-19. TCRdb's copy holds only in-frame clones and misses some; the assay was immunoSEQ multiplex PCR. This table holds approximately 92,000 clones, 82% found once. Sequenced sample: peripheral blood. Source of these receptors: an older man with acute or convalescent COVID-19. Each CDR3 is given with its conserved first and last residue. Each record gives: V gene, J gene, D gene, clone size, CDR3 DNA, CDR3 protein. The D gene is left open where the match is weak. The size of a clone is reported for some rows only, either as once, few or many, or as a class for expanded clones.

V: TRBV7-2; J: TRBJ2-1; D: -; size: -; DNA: TGTGCCAGCAGTCGGAACCGGGGGAATGAGCAGTTCTTC; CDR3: CASSRNRGNEQFF
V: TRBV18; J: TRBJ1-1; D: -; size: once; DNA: TGTGCCAGCTCGCCCGGAGGGCCAAGCGGCACTGAAGCTTTCTTT; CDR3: CASSPGGPSGTEAFF
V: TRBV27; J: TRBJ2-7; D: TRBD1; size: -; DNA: TGTGCCAGCAGTGTGGACAGGGACTCCCCATACGAGCAGTACTTC; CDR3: CASSVDRDSPYEQYF
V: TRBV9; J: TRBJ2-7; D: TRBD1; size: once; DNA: TGTGCCAGCAGCGTAGATCCTGCGGGGACAGGGATAAAGGCTAAGCAGTACTTC; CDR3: CASSVDPAGTGIKAKQYF
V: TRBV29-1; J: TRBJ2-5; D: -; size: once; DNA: TGCAGCGTTCAGGTGGAGACCCAGTACTTC; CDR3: CSVQVETQYF
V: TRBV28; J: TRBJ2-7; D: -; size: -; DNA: TGTGCCAGCCTAAAAGGAGAAGGGGTTTCCTACGAGCAGTACTTC; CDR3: CASLKGEGVSYEQYF
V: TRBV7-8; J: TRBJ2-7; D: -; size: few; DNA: TGTGCCAGCAGCCTGGACTTGGACAGACTCCCCTACGAGCAGTACTTC; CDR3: CASSLDLDRLPYEQYF
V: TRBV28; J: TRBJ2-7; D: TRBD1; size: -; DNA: TGTGCCAGCAGTTTAACCTCCGGGACAGGGCGCGAGCAGTACTTC; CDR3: CASSLTSGTGREQYF
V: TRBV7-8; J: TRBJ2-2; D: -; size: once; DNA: TGTGCCAGCAGCTTAGTATCGTCGAACACCGGGGAGCTGTTTTTT; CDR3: CASSLVSSNTGELFF
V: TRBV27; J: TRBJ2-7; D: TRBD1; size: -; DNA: TGTGCCAGCAGTCGGACAGGGCTCTACGAGCAGTACTTC; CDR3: CASSRTGLYEQYF
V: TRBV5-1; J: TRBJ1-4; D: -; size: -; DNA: TGCGCCAGCAGAAGCGGGGGCTCGACTAATGAAAAACTGTTTTTT; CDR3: CASRSGGSTNEKLFF
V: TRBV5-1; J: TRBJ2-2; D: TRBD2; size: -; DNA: TGCGCCAGCAGCGCCCGGGGGGGAGGATTGAACACCGGGGAGCTGTTTTTT; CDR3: CASSARGGGLNTGELFF
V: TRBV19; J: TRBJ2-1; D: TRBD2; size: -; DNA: TGTGCCAGTAGGGTCCTTAGCGGGAATGAGCAGTTCTTC; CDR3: CASRVLSGNEQFF
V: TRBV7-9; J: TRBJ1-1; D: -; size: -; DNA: TGTGCCAGCAGCTTAGCTTCAGACAGCCGGACAGCTTTCTTT; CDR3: CASSLASDSRTAFF
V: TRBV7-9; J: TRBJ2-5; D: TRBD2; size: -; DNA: TGTGCCAGCAGCCCTCCAGCGGGGTGGGGGCAAGAGACCCAGTACTTC; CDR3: CASSPPAGWGQETQYF
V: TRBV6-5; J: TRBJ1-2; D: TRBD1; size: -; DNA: TGTGCCAGCAGCCTACAGGGGGCTAATGGCTACACCTTC; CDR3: CASSLQGANGYTF
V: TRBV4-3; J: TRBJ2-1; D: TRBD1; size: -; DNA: TGCGCCAGCAGCACCTCCGGGACAGCGGAAATCTTC; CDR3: CASSTSGTAEIF
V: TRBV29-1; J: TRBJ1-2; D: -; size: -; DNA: TGCAGCGTTGCAGGGGTCGGCTACACCTTC; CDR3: CSVAGVGYTF
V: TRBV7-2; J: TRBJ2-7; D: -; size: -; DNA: TGTGCCAGCAGCTTACCAGGGTATTACGAGCAGTACTTC; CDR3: CASSLPGYYEQYF
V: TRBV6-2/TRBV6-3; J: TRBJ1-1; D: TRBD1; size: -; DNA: TGTGCCAGCAGTTCCCTGGACAGGACGAAAAGAACTGAAGCTTTCTTT; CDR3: CASSSLDRTKRTEAFF
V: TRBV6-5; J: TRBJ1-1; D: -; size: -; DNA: TGTGCCAGCAGGGGGGCCTACCCCGCGGACACTGAAGCTTTCTTT; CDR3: CASRGAYPADTEAFF
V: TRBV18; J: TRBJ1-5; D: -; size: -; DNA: TGTGCCAGCTCACCCGTCGGGGGACAGCCCCAGCATTTT; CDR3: CASSPVGGQPQHF
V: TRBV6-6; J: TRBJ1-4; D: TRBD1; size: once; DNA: TGTGCCAGCAGTTTTTTCGACAGGGGGGGGGAAAAACTGTTTTTT; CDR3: CASSFFDRGGEKLFF
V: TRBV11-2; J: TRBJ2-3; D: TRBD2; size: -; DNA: TGTGCCAGCAGCTTAGAACTAGCGGGAGTAACGCAGTATTTT; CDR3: CASSLELAGVTQYF
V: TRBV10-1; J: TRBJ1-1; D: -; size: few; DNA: TGCGCCAGCAGTGAAAACAGACTGAACACTGAAGCTTTCTTT; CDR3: CASSENRLNTEAFF
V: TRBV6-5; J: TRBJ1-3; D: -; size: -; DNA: TGTGCCAGCAGTCCTACAGGGAGAGGAAACACCATATATTTT; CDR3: CASSPTGRGNTIYF
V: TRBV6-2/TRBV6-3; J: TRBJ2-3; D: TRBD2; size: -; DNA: TGTGCCAGCAGTGCCGGGGGACTAGCAGGAAGAACAGATACGCAGTATTTT; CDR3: CASSAGGLAGRTDTQYF
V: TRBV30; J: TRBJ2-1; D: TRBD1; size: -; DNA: TGTGCCTGGCTCCGGGACAGGGTAAACAATGAGCAGTTCTTC; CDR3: CAWLRDRVNNEQFF
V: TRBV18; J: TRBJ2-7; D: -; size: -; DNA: TGTGCCAGCTCACCAGGCGGGAACCTGTACGAGCAGTACTTC; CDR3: CASSPGGNLYEQYF
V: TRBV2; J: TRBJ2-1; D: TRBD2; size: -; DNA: TGTGCCAGGGGGACTAGTCTCTATGAGCAGTTCTTC; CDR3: CARGTSLYEQFF
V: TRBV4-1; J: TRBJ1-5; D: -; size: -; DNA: TGCGCCAGCAGCCTTACACCGGGAGAAGCGGCTCAGCCCCAGCATTTT; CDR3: CASSLTPGEAAQPQHF